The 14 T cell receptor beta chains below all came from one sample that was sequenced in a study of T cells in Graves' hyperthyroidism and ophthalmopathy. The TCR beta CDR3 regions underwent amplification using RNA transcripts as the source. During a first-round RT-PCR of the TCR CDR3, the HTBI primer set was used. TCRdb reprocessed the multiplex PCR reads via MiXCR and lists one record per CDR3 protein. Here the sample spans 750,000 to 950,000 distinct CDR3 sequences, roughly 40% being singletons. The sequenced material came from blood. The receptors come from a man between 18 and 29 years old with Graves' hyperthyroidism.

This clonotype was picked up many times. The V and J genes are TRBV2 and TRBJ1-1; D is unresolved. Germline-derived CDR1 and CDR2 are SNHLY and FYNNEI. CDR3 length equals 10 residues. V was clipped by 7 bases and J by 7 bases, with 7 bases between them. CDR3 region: CASIYSEAFF. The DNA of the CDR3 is TGTGCCAGCATATACAGTGAAGCTTTCTTT.

CDR3 region: CARAGTGDSEQYF. The DNA for the CDR3 is TGTGCTAGAGCAGGGACAGGGGATAGCGAGCAGTACTTC. The chain carries TRBV19 and TRBJ2-7, with 10 positions matching TRBD1. This CDR3 contains 13 residues. From germline, CDR1 is LNHDA and CDR2 SQIVND (reference sequence).

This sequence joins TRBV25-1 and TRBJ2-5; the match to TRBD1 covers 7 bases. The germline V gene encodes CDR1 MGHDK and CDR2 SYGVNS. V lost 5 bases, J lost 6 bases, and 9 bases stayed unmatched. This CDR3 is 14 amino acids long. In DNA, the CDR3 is TGTGCCAGCAGTTTTTTGGGACAGAGGCAGACCCAGTACTTC. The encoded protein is CASSFLGQRQTQYF.

For the CDR3, the DNA is TGTGCCACCACCCCAGGAGAAAGCTATGGCTACACCTTC. Its protein product is CATTPGESYGYTF. The rearrangement links TRBV15 to TRBJ1-2, with D unclear. Trimming stripped 7 bases from V and 4 bases from J, with 13 bases between. The CDR3 runs 13 residues. CDR1 is LNHNV, CDR2 YYDKDF, per germline (reference sequence). Full variable domain (remainder filled in from reference TRBV15 and TRBJ1-2): DAMVIQNPRYQVTQFGKPVTLSCSQTLNHNVMYWYQQKSSQAPKLLFHYYDKDFNNEADTPDNFQSRRPNTSFCFLDIRSPGLGDTAMYLCATTPGESYGYTFGSGTRLTVV.

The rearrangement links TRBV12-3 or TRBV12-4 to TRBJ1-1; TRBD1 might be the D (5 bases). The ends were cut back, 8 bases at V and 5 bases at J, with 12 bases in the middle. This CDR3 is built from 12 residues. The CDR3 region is CASGALGTEAFF. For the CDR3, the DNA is TGTGCCAGCGGGGCCTTGGGGACTGAAGCTTTCTTT.

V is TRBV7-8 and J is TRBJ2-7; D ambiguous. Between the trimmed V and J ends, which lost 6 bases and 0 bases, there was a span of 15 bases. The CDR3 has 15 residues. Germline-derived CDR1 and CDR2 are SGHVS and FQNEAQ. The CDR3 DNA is TGTGCCAGCAGTTACTCTCCAGATAACTCCTACGAGCAGTACTTC. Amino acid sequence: CASSYSPDNSYEQYF.

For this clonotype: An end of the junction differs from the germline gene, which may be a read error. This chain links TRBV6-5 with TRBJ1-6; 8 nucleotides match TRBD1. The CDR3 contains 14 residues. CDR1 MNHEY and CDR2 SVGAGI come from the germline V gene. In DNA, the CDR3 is TGTGTCAGCAGGATAAGCCGGACAGGGTCACCCCTCCACTTT. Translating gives CVSRISRTGSPLHF.

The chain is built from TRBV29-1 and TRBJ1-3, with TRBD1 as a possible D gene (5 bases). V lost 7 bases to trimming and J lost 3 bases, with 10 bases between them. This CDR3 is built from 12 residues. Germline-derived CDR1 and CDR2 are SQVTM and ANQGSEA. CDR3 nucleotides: TGCAGCGGCGTAACAGGTGGAAACACCATATATTTT. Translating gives CSGVTGGNTIYF. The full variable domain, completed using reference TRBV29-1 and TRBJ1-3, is SAVISQKPSRDICQRGTSLTIQCQVDSQVTMMFWYRQQPGQSLTLIATANQGSEATYESGFVIDKFPISRPNLTFSTLTVSNMSPEDSSIYLCSGVTGGNTIYFGEGSWLTVV.

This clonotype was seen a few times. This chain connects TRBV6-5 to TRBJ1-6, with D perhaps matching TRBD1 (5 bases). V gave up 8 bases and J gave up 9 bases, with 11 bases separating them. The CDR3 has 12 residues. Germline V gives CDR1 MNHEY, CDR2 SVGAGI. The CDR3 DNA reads TGTGCCAGCCGGGGCGTGGGTTCACCCCTCCACTTT. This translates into CASRGVGSPLHF.

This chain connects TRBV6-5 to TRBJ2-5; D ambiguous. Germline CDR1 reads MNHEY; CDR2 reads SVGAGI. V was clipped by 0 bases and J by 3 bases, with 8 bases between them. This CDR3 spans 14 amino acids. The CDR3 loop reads CASSYSKTKETQYF. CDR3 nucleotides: TGTGCCAGCAGTTACTCGAAGACCAAAGAGACCCAGTACTTC.

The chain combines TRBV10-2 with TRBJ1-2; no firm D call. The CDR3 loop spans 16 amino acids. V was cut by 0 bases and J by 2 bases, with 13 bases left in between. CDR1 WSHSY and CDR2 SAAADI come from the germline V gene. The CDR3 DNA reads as TGCGCCAGCAGTGAGTCGACTACAGTCATCAACTATGGCTACACCTTC. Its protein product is CASSESTTVINYGYTF.

CDR3 in DNA: TGTGCCAGCTGCCCTCTGACTAGCGGGGAAGAGACCCAGTACTTC. Translation gives CASCPLTSGEETQYF. The chain is built from TRBV6-1 and TRBJ2-5, with 11 bases that match TRBD2. V was clipped by 8 bases and J by 3 bases; unmatched bases: 8. Germline V CDR1 and CDR2: MNHNS, SASEGT. CDR3 length: 15 amino acids.

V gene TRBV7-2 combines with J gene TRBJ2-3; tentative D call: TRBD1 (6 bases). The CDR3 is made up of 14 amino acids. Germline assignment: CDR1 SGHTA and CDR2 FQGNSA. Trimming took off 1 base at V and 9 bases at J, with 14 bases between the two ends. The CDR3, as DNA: TGTGCCAGCAGCTTAGGGCTACAGGGAGACACGCAGTATTTT. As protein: CASSLGLQGDTQYF.

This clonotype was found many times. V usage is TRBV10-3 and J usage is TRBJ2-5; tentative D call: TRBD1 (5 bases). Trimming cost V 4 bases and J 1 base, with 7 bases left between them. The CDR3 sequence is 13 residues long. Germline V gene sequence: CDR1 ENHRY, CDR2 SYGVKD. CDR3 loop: CAISGGSQETQYF. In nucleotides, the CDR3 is TGTGCCATCAGTGGGGGCAGCCAAGAGACCCAGTACTTC.